The entry below gives a single T cell receptor beta chain sequence along with its context. This clone turned up a few times. The target of this receptor is not known. There are no base qualities to consult, and no much larger clone falls within one base. TCRbeta CDR3 regions were amplified from genomic DNA by means of the immunoSEQ Assay, a bias-controlled multiplex PCR. In the paper's pipeline: The number of nucleated cells in each sample was estimated from the amplification of reference gene primers within the assay. To quantify the absolute abundance of each unique TCRbeta CDR3 rearrangement, sequence reads were collapsed and filtered. For each sample, productive Simpson clonality was calculated as the square root of Simpson's diversity index over productive rearrangements. Not all clones reach the TCRdb copy of this immuneACCESS table, which keeps in-frame sequences only. Checked studies attribute under half of the gap to unresolved V genes and leave the rest unexplained. The DNA was the basis for D and trimming; V, J and clone size are from that table. In all, the sample holds around 40,000 clones, and around four fifths of those were seen once. The leading ten clones occupy around two fifths of the sample.

This entry belongs to a study of blood T cell repertoires in COVID-19 (TCRdb year 2020). At the level of the whole study: Collaborator samples came from the United States, Italy and Spain and covered acute and convalescent phases of COVID-19. The material from the prospective study consisted of cDNA or gDNA derived from T cells, B-cell-depleted T cells, or PBMCs. Deeply sampled blood TCRbeta repertoires from subjects exposed to, actively infected with, or recovered from COVID-19 were included in the dataset. The repertoires were made available in a free public database intended to serve as a resource for research on the immune response to SARS-CoV-2. Samples were obtained from the ongoing ImmuneRACE study (first 160 participants) and from about 1,300 subjects provided by 6 global collaborators. Nearly every sample came with metadata listing a de-identified subject ID, COVID-19 status, age in years and sex. Where available, HLA class I and class II types were taken from metadata supplied by the sample provider and were not determined by assay-based typing. What the work shows at the level of the full study, not this receptor alone: Clinical and demographic metadata were provided uncurated, with the amount varying by source and participant.

The CDR3 holds 14 amino acids from the cysteine to the phenylalanine. The sequence is cut down to CDR3 DNA, 42 bases in frame from base 1. The V and J ends are trimmed by 6 bases and 0 bases, leaving 11 bases between them. Sequences MDHEN (CDR1) and SYDVKM (CDR2) are obtained from the germline V gene. Each collaborating institution followed its own protocols to collect whole blood in K2EDTA tubes. For TCRbeta analysis, collaborators shipped samples in one of three forms: frozen whole blood, isolated PBMCs, or DNA extracted from either of those sample types. Sequencing input: peripheral blood. Rearrangement joined TRBV28 to TRBJ1-1; TRBD1 is a weak D gene call, 6 bases matching. This TCR derives from a woman older than 75 with active or convalescent COVID-19. This receptor carries the CDR3 CASRRQVMNTEAFF. Here is the DNA: TGTGCCAGCAGGAGACAGGTTATGAACACTGAAGCTTTCTTT.